This is a list of T cell receptor beta chains from one sample in a study of blood T cells in healthy people across ages. TCRdb reanalysed the 5' RACE reads using MiXCR and keeps one entry per CDR3 protein. The sample yields about 1,600,000 distinct CDR3 sequences, roughly 40% seen once. The sequencing sample was made of blood. All receptors come from a woman younger than 30 in good health. Each CDR3 is given with its conserved first and last residue. A D gene is named only where the DNA matches it firmly. Rows may omit the clone size; those that give it use once, few, many or a size class.

CDR3 length: 16
clone size: .
D gene: .
J gene: TRBJ2-1
V gene: TRBV6-6
CDR3 DNA: TGTGCCAGCAGTCCCGAACCAGGGGCCCCCAACAATGAGCAGTTCTTC
CDR3 protein: CASSPEPGAPNNEQFF

CDR3 length: 13
clone size: .
D gene: .
J gene: TRBJ2-7
V gene: TRBV5-1
CDR3 DNA: TGCGCCAGCAGCCCGCAGATGAACTACGAGCAGTACTTC
CDR3 protein: CASSPQMNYEQYF

CDR3 length: 15
clone size: .
D gene: TRBD2
J gene: TRBJ2-7
V gene: TRBV20-1
CDR3 DNA: TGCAGTGCTAGAAATTCGGCGGGAGTTGGCTACGAGCAGTACTTC
CDR3 protein: CSARNSAGVGYEQYF

CDR3 length: 12
clone size: .
D gene: .
J gene: TRBJ1-2
V gene: TRBV10-3
CDR3 DNA: TGTGCCATCGAGGGGCAGGGTGGAGGCTACACCTTC
CDR3 protein: CAIEGQGGGYTF

CDR3 length: 14
clone size: few
D gene: .
J gene: TRBJ1-5
V gene: TRBV20-1
CDR3 DNA: TGCAGTGCTAGACCACCGATCTTTGGTCAGCCCCAGCATTTT
CDR3 protein: CSARPPIFGQPQHF

CDR3 length: 13
clone size: .
D gene: .
J gene: TRBJ1-1
V gene: TRBV29-1
CDR3 DNA: TGCAGCGTTGGCCTTCGAATGAACACTGAAGCTTTCTTT
CDR3 protein: CSVGLRMNTEAFF

CDR3 length: 13
clone size: .
D gene: .
J gene: TRBJ2-7
V gene: TRBV28
CDR3 DNA: TGTGCCAGCAGTTTACGGAGTGCATACGAGCAGTACTTC
CDR3 protein: CASSLRSAYEQYF

CDR3 length: 16
clone size: few
D gene: TRBD1
J gene: TRBJ2-7
V gene: TRBV6-2/TRBV6-3
CDR3 DNA: TGTGCCAGCAGTTACCCACGGGACAGGGGATGGAATGAGCAGTACTTC
CDR3 protein: CASSYPRDRGWNEQYF

CDR3 length: 13
clone size: few
D gene: .
J gene: TRBJ2-5
V gene: TRBV14
CDR3 DNA: TGTGCCAGCAGCCAAGTAGGTAGTCCAGAGCAGTACTTC
CDR3 protein: CASSQVGSPEQYF

CDR3 length: 13
clone size: .
D gene: .
J gene: TRBJ2-1
V gene: TRBV6-6
CDR3 DNA: TGTGCCAGCAGTGACGAACTCCTCGGTGAGCAGTTCTTC
CDR3 protein: CASSDELLGEQFF

CDR3 length: 15
clone size: many
D gene: .
J gene: TRBJ1-1
V gene: TRBV12-3/TRBV12-4
CDR3 DNA: TGTGCCAGCAAAGAATCGCCAAAGATGAACACTGAAGCTTTCTTT
CDR3 protein: CASKESPKMNTEAFF

CDR3 length: 14
clone size: .
D gene: .
J gene: TRBJ2-7
V gene: TRBV14
CDR3 DNA: TGTGCCAGCAGCGCCGGGACAAACCGCTACGAGCAGTACTTC
CDR3 protein: CASSAGTNRYEQYF

CDR3 length: 14
clone size: few
D gene: TRBD1
J gene: TRBJ2-3
V gene: TRBV5-1
CDR3 DNA: TGCGCCAGCTGTACAGGGGGCCTCACAGATACGCAGTATTTT
CDR3 protein: CASCTGGLTDTQYF

CDR3 length: 15
clone size: .
D gene: TRBD2
J gene: TRBJ2-5
V gene: TRBV14
CDR3 DNA: TGTGCCAGCAGCCAAGTGGGACTAGCAACGGAGACCCAGTACTTC
CDR3 protein: CASSQVGLATETQYF

CDR3 length: 15
clone size: .
D gene: .
J gene: TRBJ2-3
V gene: TRBV3-1
CDR3 DNA: TGTGCCAGCAGCCAAGTCGACCAGGCCACAGATACGCAGTATTTT
CDR3 protein: CASSQVDQATDTQYF

CDR3 length: 14
clone size: few
D gene: .
J gene: TRBJ1-5
V gene: TRBV6-2/TRBV6-3
CDR3 DNA: TGTGCCAGCAGTTATCTACAGGAAAATCAGCCCCAGCATTTT
CDR3 protein: CASSYLQENQPQHF

CDR3 length: 12
clone size: .
D gene: .
J gene: TRBJ2-7
V gene: TRBV20-1
CDR3 DNA: TGCAGTGCTAGAGATTGGGAATACGAGCAGTACTTC
CDR3 protein: CSARDWEYEQYF